The sequence of this T cell receptor beta chain was determined in a study of cytomegalovirus exposure and HLA in healthy donors. The PCR ran on 60 Vbeta and 13 Jbeta primers. TCRdb keeps only in-frame clones here, not all; method: immunoSEQ multiplex PCR. The table records roughly 190,000 clones, 8.5% to 10% of them present only once. This CDR3 region has 13 residues. Trimming cost V 1 base and J 4 bases, with 5 bases left between them. Looked up from germline, CDR1 is SGHAT and CDR2 is FQNNGV. The TCR comes from a woman aged 25-40 years in good health and CMV-seropositive. The gene calls are TRBV11-2 and TRBJ2-1; D not certain. Sequences were obtained from PBMCs. CDR3 sequence: CASSLAHYNEQFF. The CDR3 bases are TGTGCCAGCAGCTTAGCCCATTACAATGAGCAGTTCTTC.